This T cell receptor (beta chain) stems from a study of cytomegalovirus exposure and HLA in healthy donors. The wider study: Among the approximately 400 donors who were genotyped, around 77% fell in the genetic ancestry cluster that is associated with self-reported Caucasian donors.

This PCR relied on a set of 60 Vbeta primers and 13 Jbeta primers. Some clones are missing from TCRdb's copy, which holds only in-frame ones; the method was immunoSEQ multiplex PCR. Of about 150,000 clones in the sample, over 65% are singletons; the top ten hold under 4.5%. This clone was recorded only once. The receptor comes from a woman between 40 and 50 years old in good health and CMV-seronegative. What was sequenced was PBMCs.

This CDR3 is CAWRVDRFRGYTF. The CDR3 DNA reads TGTGCCTGGAGGGTCGACAGGTTTCGCGGCTACACCTTC. The chain carries TRBV30 and TRBJ1-2; D perhaps matches TRBD1 (6 bases). V shed 3 bases and J shed 8 bases, with 16 bases lying between them. CDR3 size: 13 residues. The germline V gene encodes CDR1 GTSNPN and CDR2 SVGIG (reference sequence).